This TCR beta chain is from a study of T cell responses to AZD1222 COVID-19 vaccine. Study-wide points: The donor group comprised mostly white British people and more females; the analysis possibly underestimated clonal diversity.

Method: immunoSEQ multiplex PCR; TCRdb's copy keeps in-frame clones and lacks some. The sample lists some 83,000 clones, 86% occurring once. Germline V gene sequence: CDR1 MNHNY, CDR2 SVGAGI (reference sequence). This CDR3 has 18 amino acids. V shed 5 bases and J shed 0 bases, with 17 bases lying between them. This clone was picked up one time. Its antigen remains unidentified. This TCR was recovered from an adult in good health. The sample consisted of peripheral blood, taken on day 0 of AZD1222 vaccination. The genes are TRBV6-6 and TRBJ1-6; tentatively, D is TRBD1 (5 bases). The CDR3 DNA is TGTGCCAGCAGTCCCGAGACAGTTGGTAGCTCCTATAATTCACCCCTCCACTTT. Translating gives CASSPETVGSSYNSPLHF.